This TCR beta chain came from a study of blood T cells in healthy people across ages. Study at large: Template switching recovered approximately one barcoded beta molecule for every two T cells. Study-level findings and limits: It was found that TCR beta diversity correlated strongly with the percentage of naive T cells. In older individuals, TCR beta diversity per million T cells was lower, falling roughly linearly with age.

The CDR3 is made up of 17 amino acids. CDR1 and CDR2 from the germline V gene are MNHNY and SVGAGI (reference sequence). The trim removed 8 bases at V and 11 bases at J, leaving 25 bases unmatched. The authors ran a second PCR of 7 to 11 cycles using a sample-barcoded 5' primer and a J-beta primer mix. Every sample returned 2.5 million or more CDR3-containing paired-end reads. TCRdb re-called the 5' RACE reads through MiXCR, storing one row per CDR3 protein. The sample lists hundreds of thousands of distinct CDR3 sequences, over 40% occurring once. About this clonotype: No antigen is known for it.

V is TRBV6-6 and J is TRBJ2-5, with 8 bases fitting TRBD1. The TCR sequence derives from a woman aged 80 or older in good health. Source material: blood. The CDR3 spells CASGGTGPRGPLGEQYF. DNA for the CDR3: TGTGCCAGCGGGGGGACAGGCCCCAGAGGCCCCCTAGGTGAGCAGTACTTC.